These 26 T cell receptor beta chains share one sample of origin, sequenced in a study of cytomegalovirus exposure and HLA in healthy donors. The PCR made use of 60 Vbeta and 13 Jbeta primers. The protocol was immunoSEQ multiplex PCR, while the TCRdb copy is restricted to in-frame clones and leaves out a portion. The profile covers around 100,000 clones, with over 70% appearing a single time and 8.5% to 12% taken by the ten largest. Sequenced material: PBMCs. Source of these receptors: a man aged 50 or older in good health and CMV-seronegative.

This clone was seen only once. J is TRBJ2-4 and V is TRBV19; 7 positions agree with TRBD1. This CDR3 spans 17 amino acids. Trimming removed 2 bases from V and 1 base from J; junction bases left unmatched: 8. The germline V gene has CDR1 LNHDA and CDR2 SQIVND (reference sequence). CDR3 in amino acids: CASSISRQGTAKNIQYF. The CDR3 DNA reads TGTGCCAGTAGTATAAGCAGACAGGGAACGGCCAAAAACATTCAGTACTTC.

Written as DNA, the CDR3 is TGTGCCATCCTCCGCAGGGGGCATTCCTCTGGGGCCAACGTCCTGACTTTC. Translated, it gives CAILRRGHSSGANVLTF. The chain combines TRBV11-2 with TRBJ2-6; TRBD1 agrees at 8 bases. From germline, CDR1 is SGHAT and CDR2 FQNNGV. The CDR3 runs to 17 residues. Unmatched junction bases numbered 11, after V lost 10 bases and J lost 0 bases.

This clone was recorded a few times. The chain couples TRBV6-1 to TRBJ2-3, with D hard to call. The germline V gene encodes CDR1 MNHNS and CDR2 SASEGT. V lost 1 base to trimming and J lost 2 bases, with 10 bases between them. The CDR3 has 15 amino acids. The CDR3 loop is CASSEVSGSTDTQYF. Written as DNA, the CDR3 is TGTGCCAGCAGTGAAGTTTCAGGTTCCACAGATACGCAGTATTTT.

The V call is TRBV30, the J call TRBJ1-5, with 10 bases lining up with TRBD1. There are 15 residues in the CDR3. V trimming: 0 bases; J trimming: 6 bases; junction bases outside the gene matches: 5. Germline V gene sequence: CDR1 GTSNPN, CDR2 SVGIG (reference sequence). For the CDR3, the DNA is TGTGCCTGGAGTGTCACGACAGGGGGCTTTCAGCCCCAGCATTTT. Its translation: CAWSVTTGGFQPQHF.

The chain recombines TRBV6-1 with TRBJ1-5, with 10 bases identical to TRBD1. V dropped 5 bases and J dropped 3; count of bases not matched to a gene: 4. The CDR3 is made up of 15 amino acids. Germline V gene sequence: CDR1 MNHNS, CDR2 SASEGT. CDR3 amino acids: CASSRDRGPNQPQHF. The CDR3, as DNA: TGTGCCAGCAGTCGGGACAGGGGCCCCAATCAGCCCCAGCATTTT.

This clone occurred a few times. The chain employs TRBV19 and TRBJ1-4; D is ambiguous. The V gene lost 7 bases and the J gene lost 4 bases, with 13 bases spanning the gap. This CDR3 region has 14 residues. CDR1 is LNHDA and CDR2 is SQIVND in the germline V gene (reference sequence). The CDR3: CASKSAGGNEKLFF. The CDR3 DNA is TGTGCCAGTAAGTCGGCAGGAGGTAATGAAAAACTGTTTTTT.

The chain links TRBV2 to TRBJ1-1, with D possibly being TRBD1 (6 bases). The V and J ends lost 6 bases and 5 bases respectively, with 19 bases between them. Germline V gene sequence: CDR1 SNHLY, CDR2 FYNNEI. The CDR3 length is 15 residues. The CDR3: CASRLTGTPGTEAFF. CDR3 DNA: TGTGCCAGCAGATTAACCGGGACACCAGGAACTGAAGCTTTCTTT.

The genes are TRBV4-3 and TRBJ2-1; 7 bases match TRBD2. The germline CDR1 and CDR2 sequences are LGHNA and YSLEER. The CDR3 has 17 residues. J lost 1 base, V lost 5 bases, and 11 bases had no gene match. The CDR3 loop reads CASSTLLAGVSYNEQFF. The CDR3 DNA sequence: TGCGCCAGCAGCACCCTATTGGCGGGAGTTTCCTACAATGAGCAGTTCTTC.

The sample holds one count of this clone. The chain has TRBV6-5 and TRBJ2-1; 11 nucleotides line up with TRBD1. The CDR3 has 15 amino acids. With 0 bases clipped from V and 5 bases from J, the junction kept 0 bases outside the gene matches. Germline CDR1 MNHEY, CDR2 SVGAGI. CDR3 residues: CASSYSGQGDNEQFF. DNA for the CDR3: TGTGCCAGCAGTTACTCGGGACAGGGGGACAATGAGCAGTTCTTC.

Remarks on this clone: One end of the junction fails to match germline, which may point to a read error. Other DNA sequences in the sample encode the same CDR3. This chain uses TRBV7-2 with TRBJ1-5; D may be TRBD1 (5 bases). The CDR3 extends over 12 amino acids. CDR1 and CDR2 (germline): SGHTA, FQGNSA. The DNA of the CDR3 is TGTGCCAGCAGCAGCAGGGATCAGCCACAGCATTTT. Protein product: CASSSRDQPQHF.

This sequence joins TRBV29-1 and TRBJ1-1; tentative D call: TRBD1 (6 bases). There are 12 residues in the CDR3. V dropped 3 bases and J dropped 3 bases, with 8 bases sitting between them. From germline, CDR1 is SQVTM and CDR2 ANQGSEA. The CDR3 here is CSVDKGDTEAFF. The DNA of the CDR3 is TGCAGCGTTGATAAGGGGGACACTGAAGCTTTCTTT.

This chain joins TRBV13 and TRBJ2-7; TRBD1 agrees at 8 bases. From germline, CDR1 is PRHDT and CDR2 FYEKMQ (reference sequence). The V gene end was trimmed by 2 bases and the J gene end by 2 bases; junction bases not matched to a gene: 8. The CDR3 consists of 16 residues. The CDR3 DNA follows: TGTGCCAGCAGCTTACAACAGGGGGAGTTGGCCTACGAGCAGTACTTC. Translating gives CASSLQQGELAYEQYF.

The CDR3 loop reads CASSIIEVFNQPQHF. In DNA form, the CDR3 reads TGTGCCAGTAGTATAATCGAGGTATTCAATCAGCCCCAGCATTTT. The rearrangement links TRBV19 to TRBJ1-5; D remains unclear. Germline loops: CDR1 LNHDA, CDR2 SQIVND (reference sequence). The CDR3 is made up of 15 amino acids. V gave up 2 bases and J gave up 3 bases, with 11 bases separating them. Looking up the rest from reference TRBV19 and TRBJ1-5 gives the full variable domain: DGGITQSPKYLFRKEGQNVTLSCEQNLNHDAMYWYRQDPGQGLRLIYYSQIVNDFQKGDIAEGYSVSREKKESFPLTVTSAQKNPTAFYLCASSIIEVFNQPQHFGDGTRLSIL.

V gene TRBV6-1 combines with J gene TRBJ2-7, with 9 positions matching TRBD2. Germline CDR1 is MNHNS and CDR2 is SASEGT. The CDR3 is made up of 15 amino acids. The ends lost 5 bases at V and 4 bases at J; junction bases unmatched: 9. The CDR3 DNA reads TGTGCCAGCAGTCCGCCGGGACTAGCACTATACGAGCAGTACTTC. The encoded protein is CASSPPGLALYEQYF.

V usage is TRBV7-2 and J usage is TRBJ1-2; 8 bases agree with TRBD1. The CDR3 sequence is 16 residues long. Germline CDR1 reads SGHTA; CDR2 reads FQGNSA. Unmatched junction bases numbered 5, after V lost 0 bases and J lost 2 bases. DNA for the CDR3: TGTGCCAGCAGCTTAGCGCAAGGACAGGGAAACTATGGCTACACCTTC. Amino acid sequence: CASSLAQGQGNYGYTF. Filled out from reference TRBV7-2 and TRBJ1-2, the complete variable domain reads GAGVSQSPSNKVTEKGKDVELRCDPISGHTALYWYRQSLGQGLEFLIYFQGNSAPDKSGLPSDRFSAERTGGSVSTLTIQRTQQEDSAVYLCASSLAQGQGNYGYTFGSGTRLTVV.

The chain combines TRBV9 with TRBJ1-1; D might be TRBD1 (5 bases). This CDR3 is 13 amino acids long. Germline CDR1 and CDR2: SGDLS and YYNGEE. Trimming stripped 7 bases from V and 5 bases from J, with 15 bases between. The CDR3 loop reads CASGGGGRTEAFF. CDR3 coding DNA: TGTGCCAGCGGCGGGGGGGGGAGGACTGAAGCTTTCTTT.

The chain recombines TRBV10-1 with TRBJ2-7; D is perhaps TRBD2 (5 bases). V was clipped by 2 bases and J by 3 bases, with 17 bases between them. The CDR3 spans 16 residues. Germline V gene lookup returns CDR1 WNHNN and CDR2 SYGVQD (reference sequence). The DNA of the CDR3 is TGCGCCAGCAGTGAGGGCCAGAGTGGGAGCGACTACGAGCAGTACTTC. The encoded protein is CASSEGQSGSDYEQYF.

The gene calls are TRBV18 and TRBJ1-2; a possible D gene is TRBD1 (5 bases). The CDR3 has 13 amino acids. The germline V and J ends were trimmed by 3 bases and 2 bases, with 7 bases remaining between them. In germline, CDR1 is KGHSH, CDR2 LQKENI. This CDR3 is CASSPDRNYGYTF. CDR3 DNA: TGTGCCAGCTCACCTGACAGAAACTATGGCTACACCTTC.

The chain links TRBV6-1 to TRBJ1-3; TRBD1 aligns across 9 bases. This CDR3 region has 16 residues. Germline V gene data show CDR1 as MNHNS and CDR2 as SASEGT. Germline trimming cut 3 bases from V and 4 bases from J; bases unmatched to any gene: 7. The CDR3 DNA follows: TGTGCCAGCAGTGAGATACAGGGGGCGCCCGGAAACACCATATATTTT. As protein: CASSEIQGAPGNTIYF.

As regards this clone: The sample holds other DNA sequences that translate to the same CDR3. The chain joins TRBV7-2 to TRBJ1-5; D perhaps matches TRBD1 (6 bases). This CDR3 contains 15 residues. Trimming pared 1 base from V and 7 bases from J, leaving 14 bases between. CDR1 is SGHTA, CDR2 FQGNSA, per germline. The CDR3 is CASSLGKGGNQPQHF. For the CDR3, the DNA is TGTGCCAGCAGCTTAGGTAAAGGGGGTAACCAGCCCCAGCATTTT.

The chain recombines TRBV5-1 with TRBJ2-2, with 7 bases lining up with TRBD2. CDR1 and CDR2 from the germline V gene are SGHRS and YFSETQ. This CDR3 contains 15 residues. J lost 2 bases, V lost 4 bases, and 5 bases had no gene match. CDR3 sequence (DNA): TGCGCCAGCAGCCCTCTAGCGGCCAACACCGGGGAGCTGTTTTTT. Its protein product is CASSPLAANTGELFF.

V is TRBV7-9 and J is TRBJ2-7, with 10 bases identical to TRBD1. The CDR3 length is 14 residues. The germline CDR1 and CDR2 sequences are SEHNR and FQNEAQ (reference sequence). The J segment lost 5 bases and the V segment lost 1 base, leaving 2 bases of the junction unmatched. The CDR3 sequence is CASSLGQGANEQYF. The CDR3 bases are TGTGCCAGCAGCTTAGGACAGGGGGCAAACGAGCAGTACTTC.

The CDR3 DNA is TGTGCCAGCAGCTTCGTTAGCGGGGGGGCCAGGAATGAGCAGTTCTTC. Its translation: CASSFVSGGARNEQFF. J is TRBJ2-1 and V is TRBV11-3; 11 nucleotides match TRBD2. The germline V gene has CDR1 SGHNT and CDR2 YENEEA. This CDR3 contains 16 residues. Unmatched junction bases numbered 8, after V lost 3 bases and J lost 7 bases. Variable domain in full (rest from reference TRBV11-3 and TRBJ2-1): EAGVVQSPRYKIIEKKQPVAFWCNPISGHNTLYWYLQNLGQGPELLIRYENEEAVDDSQLPKDRFSAERLKGVDSTLKIQPAELGDSAVYLCASSFVSGGARNEQFFGPGTRLTVL.

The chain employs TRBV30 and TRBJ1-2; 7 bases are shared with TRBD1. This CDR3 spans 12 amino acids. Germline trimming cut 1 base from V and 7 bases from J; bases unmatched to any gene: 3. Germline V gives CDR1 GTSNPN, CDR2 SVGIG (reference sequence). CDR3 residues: CAWSGGTAGYTF. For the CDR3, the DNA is TGTGCCTGGAGTGGTGGGACAGCTGGCTACACCTTC.

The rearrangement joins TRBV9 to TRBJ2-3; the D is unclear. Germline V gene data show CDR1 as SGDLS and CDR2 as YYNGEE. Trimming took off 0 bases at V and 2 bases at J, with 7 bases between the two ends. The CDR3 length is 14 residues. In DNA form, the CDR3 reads TGTGCCAGCAGCGTAGACGTCTACACAGATACGCAGTATTTT. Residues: CASSVDVYTDTQYF. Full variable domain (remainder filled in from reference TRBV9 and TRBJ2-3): DSGVTQTPKHLITATGQRVTLRCSPRSGDLSVYWYQQSLDQGLQFLIQYYNGEERAKGNILERFSAQQFPDLHSELNLSSLELGDSALYFCASSVDVYTDTQYFGPGTRLTVL.

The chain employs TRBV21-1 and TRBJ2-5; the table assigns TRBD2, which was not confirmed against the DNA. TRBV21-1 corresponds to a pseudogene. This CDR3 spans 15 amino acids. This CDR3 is CASSKLQGGWETQYF. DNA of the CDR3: TGTGCCAGCAGCAAACTGCAGGGAGGGTGGGAGACCCAGTACTTC.